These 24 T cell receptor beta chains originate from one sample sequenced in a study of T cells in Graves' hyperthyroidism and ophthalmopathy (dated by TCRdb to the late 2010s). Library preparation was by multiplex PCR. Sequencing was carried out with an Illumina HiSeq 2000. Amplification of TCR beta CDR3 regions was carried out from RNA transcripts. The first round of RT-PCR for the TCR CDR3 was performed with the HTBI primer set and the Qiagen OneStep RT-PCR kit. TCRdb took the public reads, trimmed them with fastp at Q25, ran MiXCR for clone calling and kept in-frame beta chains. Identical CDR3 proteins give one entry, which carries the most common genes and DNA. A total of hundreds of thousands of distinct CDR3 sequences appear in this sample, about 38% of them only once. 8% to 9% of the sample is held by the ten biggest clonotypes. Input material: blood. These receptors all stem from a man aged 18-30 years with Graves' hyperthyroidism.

CDR3: CASRILFLNSPLHF. CDR3 coding DNA: TGTGCCAGCAGGATACTCTTCCTCAATTCACCCCTCCACTTT. The chain recombines TRBV10-3 with TRBJ1-6; D remains ambiguous. This CDR3 is built from 14 residues. Germline V gene lookup returns CDR1 ENHRY and CDR2 SYGVKD. V was pared by 10 bases and J by 7 bases, with 17 bases between.

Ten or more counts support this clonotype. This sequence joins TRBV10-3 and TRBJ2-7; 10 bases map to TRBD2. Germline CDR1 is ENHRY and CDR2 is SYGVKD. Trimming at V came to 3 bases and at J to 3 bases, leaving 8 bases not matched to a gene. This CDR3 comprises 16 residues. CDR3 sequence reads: CAISDQGTSELYEQYF. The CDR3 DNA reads TGTGCCATCAGTGATCAGGGGACTAGCGAGCTCTACGAGCAGTACTTC.

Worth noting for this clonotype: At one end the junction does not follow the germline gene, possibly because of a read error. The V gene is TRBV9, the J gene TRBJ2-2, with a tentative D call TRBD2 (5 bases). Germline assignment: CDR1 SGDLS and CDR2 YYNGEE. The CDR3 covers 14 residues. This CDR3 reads CASSPPVETGDLFF. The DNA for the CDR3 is TGTGCCAGCAGCCCACCGGTAGAGACCGGGGATCTGTTTTTT.

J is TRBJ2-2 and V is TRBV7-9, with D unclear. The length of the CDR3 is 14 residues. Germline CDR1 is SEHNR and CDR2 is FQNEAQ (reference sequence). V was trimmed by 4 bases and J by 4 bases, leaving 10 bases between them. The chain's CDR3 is CASSSARITGELFF. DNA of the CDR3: TGTGCCAGCAGCTCCGCCAGAATCACCGGGGAGCTGTTTTTT.

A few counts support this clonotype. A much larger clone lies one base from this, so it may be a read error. The CDR3 is CVSSGDGNTEAFF. The CDR3 region has the DNA TGCGTCAGCAGCGGGGACGGTAACACTGAAGCTTTCTTT. The genes are TRBV9 and TRBJ1-1, with D maybe TRBD1 (5 bases). The CDR3 length is 13 residues. In germline, CDR1 is SGDLS, CDR2 YYNGEE.

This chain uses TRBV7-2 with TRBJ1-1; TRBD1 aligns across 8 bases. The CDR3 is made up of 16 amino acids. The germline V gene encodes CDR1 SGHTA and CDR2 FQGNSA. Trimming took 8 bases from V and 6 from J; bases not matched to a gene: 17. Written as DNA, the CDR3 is TGTGCCAGCTCCTATGAGGACAGGGACGGGGGCCCTGAAGCTTTCTTT. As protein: CASSYEDRDGGPEAFF. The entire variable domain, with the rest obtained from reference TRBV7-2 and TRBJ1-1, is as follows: GAGVSQSPSNKVTEKGKDVELRCDPISGHTALYWYRQSLGQGLEFLIYFQGNSAPDKSGLPSDRFSAERTGGSVSTLTIQRTQQEDSAVYLCASSYEDRDGGPEAFFGQGTRLTVV.

CDR3 in amino acids: CASSISAATNEKLFF. The CDR3 DNA follows: TGTGCCAGTAGTATTTCTGCAGCAACTAATGAAAAACTGTTTTTT. The gene calls are TRBV19 and TRBJ1-4; D unclear. V was trimmed by 3 bases and J by 0 bases, leaving 8 bases between them. This CDR3 comprises 15 residues. Germline V gene lookup returns CDR1 LNHDA and CDR2 SQIVND (reference sequence).

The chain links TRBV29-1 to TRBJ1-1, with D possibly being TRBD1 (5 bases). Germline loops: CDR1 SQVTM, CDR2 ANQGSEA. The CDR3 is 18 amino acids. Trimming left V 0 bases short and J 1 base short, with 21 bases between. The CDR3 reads CSVEDSGTKPHANTEAFF. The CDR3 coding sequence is TGCAGCGTTGAAGATTCGGGGACCAAACCCCATGCGAACACTGAAGCTTTCTTT.

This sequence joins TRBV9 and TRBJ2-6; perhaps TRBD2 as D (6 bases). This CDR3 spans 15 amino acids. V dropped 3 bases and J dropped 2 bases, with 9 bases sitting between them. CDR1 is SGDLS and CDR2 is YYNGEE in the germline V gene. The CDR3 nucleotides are TGTGCCAGCAGCGCCCGGACTACTGGGGCCAACGTCCTGACTTTC. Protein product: CASSARTTGANVLTF.

The CDR3 DNA follows: TGTGCCAGCAGCTACGGGGGTAGGGAGACCCAGTACTTC. It yields the protein CASSYGGRETQYF. The V gene is TRBV5-8, the J gene TRBJ2-5, with D perhaps matching TRBD2 (6 bases). This CDR3 is built from 13 residues. In germline, CDR1 is SGHTS, CDR2 YDEGEE. Trimming stripped 3 bases from V and 5 bases from J, with 11 bases between.

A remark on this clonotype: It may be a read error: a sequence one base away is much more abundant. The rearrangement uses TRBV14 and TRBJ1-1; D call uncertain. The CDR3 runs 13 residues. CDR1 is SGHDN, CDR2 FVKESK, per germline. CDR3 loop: CASSQGTNTEALF. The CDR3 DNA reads TGTGCCAGCAGCCAGGGAACGAACACTGAAGCTCTCTTT.

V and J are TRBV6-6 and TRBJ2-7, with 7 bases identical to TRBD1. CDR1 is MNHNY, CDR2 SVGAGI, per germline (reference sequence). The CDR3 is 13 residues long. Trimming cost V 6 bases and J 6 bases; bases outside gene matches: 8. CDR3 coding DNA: TGTGCCAGCAGGCAGGGGGTCTGGAGCGAGCAGTACTTC. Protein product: CASRQGVWSEQYF.

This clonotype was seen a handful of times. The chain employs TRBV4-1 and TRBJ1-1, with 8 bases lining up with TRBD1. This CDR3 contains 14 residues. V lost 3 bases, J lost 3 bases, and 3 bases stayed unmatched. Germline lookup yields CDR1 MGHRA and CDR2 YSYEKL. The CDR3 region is CASSHPDRDTEAFF. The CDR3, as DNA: TGCGCCAGCAGCCACCCGGACAGGGACACTGAAGCTTTCTTT.

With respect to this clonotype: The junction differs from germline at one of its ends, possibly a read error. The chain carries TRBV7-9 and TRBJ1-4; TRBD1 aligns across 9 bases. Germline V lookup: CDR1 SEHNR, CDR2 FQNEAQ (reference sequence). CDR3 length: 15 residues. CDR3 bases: TGCGCCAGCAGCCAAGACAGGGGGAGGAATGAAAAACTGTTTTTT. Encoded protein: CASSQDRGRNEKLFF.

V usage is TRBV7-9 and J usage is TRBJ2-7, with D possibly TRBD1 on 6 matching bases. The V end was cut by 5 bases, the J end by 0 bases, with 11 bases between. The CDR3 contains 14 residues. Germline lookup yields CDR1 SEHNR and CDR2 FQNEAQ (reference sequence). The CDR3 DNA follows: TGTGCCAGCAGCCAGGACAGCTTCTCCTACGAGCAGTACTTC. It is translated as CASSQDSFSYEQYF.

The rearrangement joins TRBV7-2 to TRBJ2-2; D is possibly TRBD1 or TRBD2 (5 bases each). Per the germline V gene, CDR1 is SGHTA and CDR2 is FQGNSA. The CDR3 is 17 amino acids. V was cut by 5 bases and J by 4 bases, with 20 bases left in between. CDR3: CASSQDNFSGTTGELFF. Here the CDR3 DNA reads TGTGCCAGCAGCCAAGATAACTTTTCAGGGACCACCGGGGAGCTGTTTTTT.

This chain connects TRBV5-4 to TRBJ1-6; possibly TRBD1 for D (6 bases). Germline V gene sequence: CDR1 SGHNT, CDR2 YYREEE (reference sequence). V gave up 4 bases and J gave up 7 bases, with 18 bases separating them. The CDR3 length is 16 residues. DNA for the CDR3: TGTGCCAGCAGCCAAGATACAGGGCCTCTGAATTCACCCCTCCACTTT. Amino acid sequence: CASSQDTGPLNSPLHF. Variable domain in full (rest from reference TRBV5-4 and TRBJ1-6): ETGVTQSPTHLIKTRGQQVTLRCSSQSGHNTVSWYQQALGQGPQFIFQYYREEENGRGNFPPRFSGLQFPNYSSELNVNALELDDSALYLCASSQDTGPLNSPLHFGNGTRLTVT.

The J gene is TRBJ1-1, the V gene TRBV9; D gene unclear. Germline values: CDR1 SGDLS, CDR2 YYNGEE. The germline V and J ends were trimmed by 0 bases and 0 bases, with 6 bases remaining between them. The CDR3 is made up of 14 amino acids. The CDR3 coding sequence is TGTGCCAGCAGCGTAGGAGACATGAACACTGAAGCTTTCTTT. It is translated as CASSVGDMNTEAFF.

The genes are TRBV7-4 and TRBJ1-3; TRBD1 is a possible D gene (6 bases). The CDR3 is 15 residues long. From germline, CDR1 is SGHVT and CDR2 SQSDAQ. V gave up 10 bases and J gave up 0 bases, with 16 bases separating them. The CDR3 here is CATRPDSRSGNTIYF. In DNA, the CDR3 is TGTGCCACCAGACCGGACAGCCGCTCTGGAAACACCATATATTTT. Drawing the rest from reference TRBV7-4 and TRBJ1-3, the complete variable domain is GAGVSQSPRYKVAKRGRDVALRCDSISGHVTLYWYRQTLGQGSEVLTYSQSDAQRDKSGRPSGRFSAERPERSVSTLKIQRTEQGDSAVYLCATRPDSRSGNTIYFGEGSWLTVV.

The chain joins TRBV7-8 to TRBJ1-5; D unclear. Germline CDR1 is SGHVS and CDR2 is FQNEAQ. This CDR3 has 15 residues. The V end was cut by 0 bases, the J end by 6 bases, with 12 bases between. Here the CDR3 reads CASSLAPYGVQPQHF. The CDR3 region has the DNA TGTGCCAGCAGCTTAGCCCCATACGGGGTTCAGCCCCAGCATTTT.

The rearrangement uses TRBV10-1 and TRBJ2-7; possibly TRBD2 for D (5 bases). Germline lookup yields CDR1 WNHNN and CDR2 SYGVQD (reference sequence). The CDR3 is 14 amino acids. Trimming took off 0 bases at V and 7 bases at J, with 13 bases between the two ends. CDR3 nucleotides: TGCGCCAGCAGTGAGTCGACTCCCCCGGGGGAGCAGTACTTC. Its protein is CASSESTPPGEQYF.

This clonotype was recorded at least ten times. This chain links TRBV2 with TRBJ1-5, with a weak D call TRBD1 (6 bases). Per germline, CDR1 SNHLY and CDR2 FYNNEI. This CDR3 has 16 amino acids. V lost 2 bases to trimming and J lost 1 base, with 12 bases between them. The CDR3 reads CASSERNRASNQPQHF. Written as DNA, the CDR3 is TGTGCCAGCAGTGAACGAAACAGGGCCAGCAATCAGCCCCAGCATTTT.

This CDR3 is CASSRQQGDTQYF. The CDR3 region has the DNA TGTGCCAGCAGCCGACAACAGGGGGATACGCAGTATTTT. The J gene is TRBJ2-3, the V gene TRBV11-2, with TRBD1 matching over 7 bases. The germline gives CDR1 SGHAT, CDR2 FQNNGV. Losses at the gene ends were 5 bases for V and 6 bases for J; bases not matched to a gene: 5. The CDR3 is 13 residues long.

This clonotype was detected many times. The CDR3 loop reads CASSSMETQYF. The CDR3 DNA follows: TGTGCCAGCAGCTCCATGGAGACCCAGTACTTC. V is TRBV5-4 and J is TRBJ2-5; D ambiguous. V was shortened by 3 bases and J by 5 bases, with 5 bases between the two germline ends. The CDR3 loop spans 11 amino acids. Germline V gene sequence: CDR1 SGHNT, CDR2 YYREEE (reference sequence).